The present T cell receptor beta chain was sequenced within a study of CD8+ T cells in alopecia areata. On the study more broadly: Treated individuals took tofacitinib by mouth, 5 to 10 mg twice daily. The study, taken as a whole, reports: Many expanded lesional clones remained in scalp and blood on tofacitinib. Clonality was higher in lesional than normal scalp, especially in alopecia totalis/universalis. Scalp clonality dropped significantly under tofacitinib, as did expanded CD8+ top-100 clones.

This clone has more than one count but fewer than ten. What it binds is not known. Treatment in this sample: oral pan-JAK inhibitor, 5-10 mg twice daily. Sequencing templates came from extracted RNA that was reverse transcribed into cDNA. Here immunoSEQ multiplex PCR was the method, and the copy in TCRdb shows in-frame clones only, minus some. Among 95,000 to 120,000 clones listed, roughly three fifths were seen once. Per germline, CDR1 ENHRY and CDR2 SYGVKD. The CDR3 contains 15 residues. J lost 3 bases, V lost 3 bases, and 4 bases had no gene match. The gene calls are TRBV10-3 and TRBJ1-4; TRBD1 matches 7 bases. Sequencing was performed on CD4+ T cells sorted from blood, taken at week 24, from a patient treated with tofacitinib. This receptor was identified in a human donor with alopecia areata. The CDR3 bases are TGTGCCATCAGTGACCACAGGGGTTCTAATGAAAAACTGTTTTTT. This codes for CAISDHRGSNEKLFF.